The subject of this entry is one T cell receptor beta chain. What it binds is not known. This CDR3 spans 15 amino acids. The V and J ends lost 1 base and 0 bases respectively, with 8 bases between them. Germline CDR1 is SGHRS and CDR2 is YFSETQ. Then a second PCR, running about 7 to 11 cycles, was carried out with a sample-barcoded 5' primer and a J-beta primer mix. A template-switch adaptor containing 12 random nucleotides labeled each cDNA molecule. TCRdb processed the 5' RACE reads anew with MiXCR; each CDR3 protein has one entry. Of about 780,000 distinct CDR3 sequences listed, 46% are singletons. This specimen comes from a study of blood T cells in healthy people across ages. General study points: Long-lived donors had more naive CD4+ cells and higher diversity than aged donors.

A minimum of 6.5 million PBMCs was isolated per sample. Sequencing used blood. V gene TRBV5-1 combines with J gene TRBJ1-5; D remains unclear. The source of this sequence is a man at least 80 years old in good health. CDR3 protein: CASSLTADSNQPQHF. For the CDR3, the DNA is TGCGCCAGCAGCTTGACCGCGGATAGCAATCAGCCCCAGCATTTT.